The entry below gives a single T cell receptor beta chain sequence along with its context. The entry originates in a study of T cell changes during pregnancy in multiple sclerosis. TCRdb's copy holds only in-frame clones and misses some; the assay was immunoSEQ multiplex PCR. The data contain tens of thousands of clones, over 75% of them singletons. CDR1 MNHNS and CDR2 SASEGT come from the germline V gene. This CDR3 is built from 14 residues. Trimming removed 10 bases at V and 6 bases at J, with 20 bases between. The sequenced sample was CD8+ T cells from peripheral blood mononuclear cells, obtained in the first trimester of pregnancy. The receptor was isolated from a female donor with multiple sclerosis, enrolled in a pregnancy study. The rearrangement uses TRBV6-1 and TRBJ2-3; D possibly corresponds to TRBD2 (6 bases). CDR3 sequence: CATYGGRGEDTQYF. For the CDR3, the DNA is TGTGCCACCTACGGGGGTCGCGGCGAGGATACGCAGTATTTT.